This T cell receptor beta chain was sequenced during a study of cytomegalovirus exposure and HLA in healthy donors. There are 16 residues in the CDR3. The junction had 12 bases not matched to a gene; V was cut back by 4 bases and J by 4 bases. From germline, CDR1 is LGHNA and CDR2 YNFKEQ. It was with 60 Vbeta and 13 Jbeta primers that the PCR ran. Produced via immunoSEQ multiplex PCR; TCRdb's table is partial and in-frame only. The sample lists over 130,000 clones; over 60% were seen once. The clonotype comes from a woman aged 55-75 years in good health and CMV-seronegative. Material: PBMCs. The chain links TRBV4-2 to TRBJ2-7, with 8 bases aligning to TRBD2. The CDR3: CASSPTGTSSPYEQYF. DNA for the CDR3: TGTGCCAGCAGCCCTACCGGGACTAGTTCACCATACGAGCAGTACTTC.